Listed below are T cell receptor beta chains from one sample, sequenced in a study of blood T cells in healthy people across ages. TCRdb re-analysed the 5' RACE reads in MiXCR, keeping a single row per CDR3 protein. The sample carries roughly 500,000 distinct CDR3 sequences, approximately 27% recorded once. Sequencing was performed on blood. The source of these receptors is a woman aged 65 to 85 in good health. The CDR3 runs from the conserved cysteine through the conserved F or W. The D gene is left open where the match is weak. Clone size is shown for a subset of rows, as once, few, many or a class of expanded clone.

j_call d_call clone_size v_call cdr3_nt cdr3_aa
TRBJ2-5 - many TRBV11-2 TGTGCCAGCAGCCCCCGACTATTCCAAGAGACCCAGTACTTC CASSPRLFQETQYF
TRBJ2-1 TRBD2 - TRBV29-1 TGCAGCGTTGAAGGGAACCTAGCGGGGGGTTCCTACAATGAGCAGTTCTTC CSVEGNLAGGSYNEQFF
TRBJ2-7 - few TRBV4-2 TGTGCCAGCAGCCAAGCGTCGGGTCAGGGGACCTACGAGCAGTACTTC CASSQASGQGTYEQYF
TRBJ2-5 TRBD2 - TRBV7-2 TGTGCCAGCCGCCTTGGCGGGGGGGCAGAGACCCAGTACTTC CASRLGGGAETQYF
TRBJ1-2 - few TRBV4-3 TGCGCCAGCAGCCAAGGAACGTCAACCGGGTATGGCTACACCTTC CASSQGTSTGYGYTF
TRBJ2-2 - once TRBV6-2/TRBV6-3 TGTGCCGGCGGGGACACGAACACCGGGGAGCTGTTTTTT CAGGDTNTGELFF
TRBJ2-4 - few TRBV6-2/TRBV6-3 TGTGCCAGCAGTTACGATCAGAAAAACATTCAGTACTTC CASSYDQKNIQYF
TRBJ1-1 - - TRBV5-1 TGCGCCAGCAGCTCTCGTCCCCCGCCGAACACTGAAGCTTTCTTT CASSSRPPPNTEAFF
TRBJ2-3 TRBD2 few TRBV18 TGTGCCAGCTCACAGCCAGGTAGCGGGGTCACAGATACGCAGTATTTT CASSQPGSGVTDTQYF
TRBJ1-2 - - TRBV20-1 TGCAGTGCTAGTCCACAATTTAACTATGGCTACACCTTC CSASPQFNYGYTF
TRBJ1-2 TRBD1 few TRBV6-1 TGTGCCAGCAGTAATCCTACACAGGGGGCATTTGGCTACACCTTC CASSNPTQGAFGYTF